The 4 T cell receptor beta chains presented below share a single source sample, sequenced in a study of shared clonotypes between healthy human individuals. TCRdb's table, derived via immunoSEQ multiplex PCR, lists solely in-frame clones and lacks some. The table lists about 1.1 million clones, 70% to 80% of them singletons, with under 0.65% in the top ten. The material sequenced was memory CD4+ T cells from PBMCs. The subset is: CD45RA-negative fraction. These receptors all stem from a man between 18 and 29 years old in good health. Some clones in this sample may be carry-over from other donors' samples.

This chain uses TRBV5-1 with TRBJ2-5; D gene ambiguous. Germline CDR1 and CDR2: SGHRS and YFSETQ. V lost 0 bases and J 7 bases, leaving 7 bases between the germline ends. The CDR3 sequence is 12 residues long. CDR3 sequence (DNA): TGCGCCAGCAGCTTGGCATATGTGACCCAGTACTTC. Its translation is CASSLAYVTQYF.

The V gene is TRBV6-6, the J gene TRBJ2-5, with 8 nucleotides matching TRBD2. Germline V CDR1 and CDR2: MNHNY, SVGAGI (reference sequence). Trimming cost V 2 bases and J 5 bases; bases outside gene matches: 7. The CDR3 extends over 15 amino acids. CDR3 protein: CASSYPGGPTETQYF. Written as DNA, the CDR3 is TGTGCCAGCAGTTACCCGGGAGGGCCGACGGAGACCCAGTACTTC.

In this sample, this clone turned up once. V gene TRBV2 combines with J gene TRBJ2-7, with 9 bases fitting TRBD2. The V segment lost 9 bases and the J segment 2 bases; nucleotides outside the gene matches: 5. In germline, CDR1 is SNHLY, CDR2 FYNNEI. The CDR3 spans 13 residues. The CDR3, as DNA: TGTGCCAGTATGAAGCGGGAGGCCTACGAGCAGTACTTC. Amino acid sequence: CASMKREAYEQYF.

As for this clone: A far larger clone is only one base removed, so a read error is likely. Other DNA sequences within the sample encode an identical CDR3. The rearrangement uses TRBV7-9 and TRBJ2-3; D unclear. V dropped 3 bases and J dropped 4 bases, with 2 bases sitting between them. Germline loops: CDR1 SEHNR, CDR2 FQNEAQ (reference sequence). The CDR3 totals 11 residues. This CDR3 reads CASSLADTQYF. CDR3 bases: TGTGCCAGCAGCTTGGCAGATACGCAGTATTTT. Full variable domain (rest looked up from reference TRBV7-9 and TRBJ2-3): DTGVSQNPRHKITKRGQNVTFRCDPISEHNRLYWYRQTLGQGPEFLTYFQNEAQLEKSRLLSDRFSAERPKGSFSTLEIQRTEQGDSAMYLCASSLADTQYFGPGTRLTVL.